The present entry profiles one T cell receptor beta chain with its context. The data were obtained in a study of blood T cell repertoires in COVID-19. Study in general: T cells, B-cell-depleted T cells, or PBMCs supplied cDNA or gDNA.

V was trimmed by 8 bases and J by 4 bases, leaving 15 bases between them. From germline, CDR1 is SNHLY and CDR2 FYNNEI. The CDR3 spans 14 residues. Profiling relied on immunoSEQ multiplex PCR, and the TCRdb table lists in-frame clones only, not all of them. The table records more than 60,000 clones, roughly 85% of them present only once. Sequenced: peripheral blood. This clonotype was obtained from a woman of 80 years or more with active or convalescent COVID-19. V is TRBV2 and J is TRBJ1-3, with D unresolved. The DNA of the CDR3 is TGTGCCAGCGCACGGGAGGCGGCGGGAAACACCATATATTTT. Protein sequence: CASAREAAGNTIYF.